A selection of T cell receptor beta chains follows, all from one sample in a study of human T cells and chemical hapten exposure. TCRdb re-called the RACE reads through MiXCR, storing one row per CDR3 protein. The sample comprises more than 300,000 distinct CDR3 sequences, over 5% of which are singletons, and roughly 8.2% rests with the top ten. The material was whole blood, obtained in connection with sensitization to the hapten diphenylcyclopropenone (DPC). These TCRs come from a woman aged 18 to 35 with alopecia areata. Some clones in this sample may be carry-over from other donors' samples. The CDR3 runs from the conserved cysteine through the conserved F or W. The D gene is left open where the match is weak. Rows give clone size only sometimes, using once, few, many, or a class for an expanded clone.

few	TRBV4-1	TRBJ1-5	.	TGCGCCAGCAGCCAAGAATTGGGCCAGCTAAATCAGCCCCAGCATTTT	CASSQELGQLNQPQHF
.	TRBV5-1	TRBJ2-7	TRBD1	TGCGCCAGCAGAAAGCCGGGACAGGGGAACGAGCAGTACTTC	CASRKPGQGNEQYF
few	TRBV28	TRBJ2-5	TRBD1	TGTGCCAGCAGTTCCCCCTCACAGGGGAAGGGGACCCAGTACTTC	CASSSPSQGKGTQYF
many	TRBV6-6	TRBJ1-1	.	TGTGCCAGCAGTTACTACAGAGAGAACACTGAAGCTTTCTTT	CASSYYRENTEAFF
many	TRBV7-8	TRBJ1-6	.	TGTGCCAGCAGCTTACCTTACCTCAATTCACCCCTCCACTTT	CASSLPYLNSPLHF
many	TRBV3-1	TRBJ2-2	TRBD2	TGTGCCAGCAGCCAAGATACGGTGACGAGCGGGGTGGATAACACCGGGGAGCTGTTTTTT	CASSQDTVTSGVDNTGELFF
few	TRBV29-1	TRBJ1-2	.	TGCAGCGTTGTAGAGAACTATGGCTACACCTTC	CSVVENYGYTF
many	TRBV27	TRBJ2-5	TRBD2	TGTGCCAGCAGTTTAAGGAGCGCTAGCGGGGGGGCCAGAGAGACCCAGTACTTC	CASSLRSASGGARETQYF
many	TRBV27	TRBJ1-4	.	TGTGCCAGCAGTTCAATCATTCGTAATGAAAAACTGTTTTTT	CASSSIIRNEKLFF
few	TRBV6-5	TRBJ1-3	.	TGTGCCAGCAGTCTTCAGGTTCAATCTGGAAACACCATATATTTT	CASSLQVQSGNTIYF
many	TRBV29-1	TRBJ1-4	.	TGCAGCGTTGAAGAGACAGTCCGAGAAAAACTGTTTTTT	CSVEETVREKLFF
few	TRBV28	TRBJ1-6	.	TGTGCCAGCAATATCCGCGAGACGTCCTATAATTCACCCCTCCACTTT	CASNIRETSYNSPLHF
many	TRBV6-2/TRBV6-3	TRBJ2-1	TRBD1	TGTGCCAGCAGACAGGAGACAGGGGATGAGCAGTTCTTC	CASRQETGDEQFF